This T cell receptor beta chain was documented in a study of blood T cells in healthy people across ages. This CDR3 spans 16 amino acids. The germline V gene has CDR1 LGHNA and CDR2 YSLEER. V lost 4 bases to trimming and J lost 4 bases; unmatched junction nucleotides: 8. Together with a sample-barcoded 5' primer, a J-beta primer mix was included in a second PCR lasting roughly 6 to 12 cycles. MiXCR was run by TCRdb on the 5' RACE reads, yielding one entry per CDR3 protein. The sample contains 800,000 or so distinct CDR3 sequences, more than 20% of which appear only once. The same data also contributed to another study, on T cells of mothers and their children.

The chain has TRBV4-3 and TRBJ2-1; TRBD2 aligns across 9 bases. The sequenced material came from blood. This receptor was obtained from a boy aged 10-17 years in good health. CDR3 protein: CASSPVTSGVYNEQFF. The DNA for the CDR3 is TGCGCCAGCAGCCCGGTGACTAGCGGCGTTTACAATGAGCAGTTCTTC.